These 25 T cell receptor beta chains originate from one sample sequenced in a study of early stage breast cancer tumors. Assay: immunoSEQ multiplex PCR; the TCRdb copy retains only in-frame clones and omits some. The data hold 3,500 or so clones, with around 60% observed a single time. The sequenced sample consisted of breast tumor tissue. Receptors were obtained from a person between 35 and 49 years old with breast cancer.

The gene calls are TRBV7-6 and TRBJ2-1; the D gene is possibly TRBD2 (5 bases). V was shortened by 4 bases and J by 10 bases, with 14 bases between the two germline ends. This CDR3 has 13 amino acids. The germline CDR1 and CDR2 sequences are SGHVS and FNYEAQ. The CDR3 loop reads CASSSNEGNEQFF. As DNA, the CDR3 is TGTGCCAGCAGCTCCAACGAGGGAAACGAGCAGTTCTTC.

In this sample, this clone turned up once. The V call is TRBV6-1, the J call TRBJ1-2, with 7 positions matching TRBD1. Germline CDR1 is MNHNS and CDR2 is SASEGT. Trimming at V came to 3 bases and at J to 8 bases, leaving 12 bases not matched to a gene. The CDR3 runs to 15 residues. The CDR3 spells CASSESPDRLWGYTF. The CDR3 region has the DNA TGTGCCAGCAGTGAGAGTCCGGACAGGCTGTGGGGCTACACCTTC.

In this sample, this clone turned up once. The J gene is TRBJ1-1, the V gene TRBV28; 7 bases fit TRBD1. CDR3 length equals 15 residues. Germline CDR1 MDHEN, CDR2 SYDVKM. Losses at the gene ends were 5 bases for V and 1 base for J; bases not matched to a gene: 7. The CDR3 sequence: CASSRQQGKNTEAFF. CDR3 coding DNA: TGTGCCAGCAGTCGTCAACAGGGGAAGAACACTGAAGCTTTCTTT.

This rearrangement joins TRBV28 to TRBJ1-1; no definite D call. Trimming cost V 6 bases and J 3 bases, with 14 bases left between them. The CDR3 has 14 residues. The germline V gene has CDR1 MDHEN and CDR2 SYDVKM. In DNA, the CDR3 is TGTGCCAGCAGCCCACCGGAGGGTTACACTGAAGCTTTCTTT. Its translation: CASSPPEGYTEAFF.

The V call is TRBV5-4, the J call TRBJ2-2; D may match TRBD1 or TRBD2 (5 bases each). The CDR3 length is 14 residues. Germline CDR1 and CDR2: SGHNT and YYREEE (reference sequence). V was cut by 2 bases and J by 4 bases, with 9 bases left in between. CDR3 loop: CASSFWGTTGELFF. The DNA for the CDR3 is TGTGCCAGCAGCTTTTGGGGGACCACCGGGGAGCTGTTTTTT. Full variable domain (rest looked up from reference TRBV5-4 and TRBJ2-2): ETGVTQSPTHLIKTRGQQVTLRCSSQSGHNTVSWYQQALGQGPQFIFQYYREEENGRGNFPPRFSGLQFPNYSSELNVNALELDDSALYLCASSFWGTTGELFFGEGSRLTVL.

There are a few counts of this clone. This chain joins TRBV9 and TRBJ2-2, with D perhaps matching TRBD1 (5 bases). The CDR3 has 17 amino acids. CDR1 and CDR2 (germline): SGDLS, YYNGEE. The V end lost 3 bases, the J end lost 3 bases, and 18 bases lay between the germline ends. The chain's CDR3 is CASSAPKAKGDTGELFF. The CDR3, as DNA: TGTGCCAGCAGCGCCCCCAAAGCCAAAGGGGACACCGGGGAGCTGTTTTTT.

V gene TRBV7-2 combines with J gene TRBJ1-1; possibly TRBD1 for D (5 bases). Germline V gene lookup returns CDR1 SGHTA and CDR2 FQGNSA. This CDR3 is built from 14 residues. V lost 1 base and J lost 6, with 12 bases in between. CDR3 sequence: CASSLDGGTAEAFF. The CDR3 region has the DNA TGTGCCAGCAGCTTAGATGGGGGGACGGCTGAAGCTTTCTTT.

This clone was counted between two and nine times. The chain combines TRBV27 with TRBJ1-2, with D tentatively TRBD1 (6 bases). Trimming removed 7 bases from V and 6 bases from J, with 21 bases in between. Germline values: CDR1 MNHEY, CDR2 SMNVEV (reference sequence). There are 15 residues in the CDR3. The CDR3 sequence is CASTGNRDGGHGYTF. CDR3 sequence (DNA): TGTGCCAGCACGGGGAACAGGGACGGGGGGCATGGCTACACCTTC.

About this clone: This specimen includes other DNA sequences encoding the same CDR3. The chain links TRBV27 to TRBJ2-3, with 10 positions matching TRBD2. V shed 9 bases and J 6 bases; nucleotides not matched to a gene: 12. The germline V gene encodes CDR1 MNHEY and CDR2 SMNVEV (reference sequence). CDR3 length: 15 amino acids. CDR3 sequence (DNA): TGTGCCAGTACGGGACTAGCGTCAACCACGGATACGCAGTATTTT. Translated: CASTGLASTTDTQYF.

This chain joins TRBV28 and TRBJ1-4; 10 nucleotides align to TRBD1. There are 16 residues in the CDR3. The germline gives CDR1 MDHEN, CDR2 SYDVKM. V was clipped by 6 bases and J by 6 bases; unmatched bases: 10. The CDR3 coding sequence is TGTGCCAGCAGCACGGGACAGGGGTTGGTTTATGAAAAACTGTTTTTT. It translates to CASSTGQGLVYEKLFF.

This clone was detected only once. The V call is TRBV25-1, the J call TRBJ2-1; TRBD2 is a possible D gene (6 bases). The CDR3 length is 15 residues. Germline CDR1 MGHDK, CDR2 SYGVNS. The V gene lost 5 bases and the J gene lost 0 bases, with 11 bases spanning the gap. CDR3 sequence: CASSTDYDSYNEQFF. In DNA form, the CDR3 reads TGTGCCAGCAGTACGGACTACGACTCCTACAATGAGCAGTTCTTC.

This clone turned up a few times. The chain has TRBV29-1 and TRBJ2-1, with D uncertain. This CDR3 is built from 11 residues. Per the germline V gene, CDR1 is SQVTM and CDR2 is ANQGSEA. V lost 5 bases to trimming and J lost 0 bases, with 2 bases between them. The CDR3 nucleotides are TGCAGCGTTTACTCCTACAATGAGCAGTTCTTC. Protein: CSVYSYNEQFF.

The genes are TRBV6-6 and TRBJ2-5; TRBD2 matches 12 bases. The CDR3 runs 15 residues. The germline V gene encodes CDR1 MNHNY and CDR2 SVGAGI (reference sequence). V shed 6 bases and J 4 bases; nucleotides not matched to a gene: 6. As DNA, the CDR3 is TGTGCCAGCAGCCTGACTAGCGGGAGAGCAGAGACCCAGTACTTC. Its translation: CASSLTSGRAETQYF.

The rearrangement joins TRBV27 to TRBJ2-5; a possible D gene is TRBD2 (6 bases). Trimming pared 4 bases from V and 4 bases from J, leaving 13 bases between. The CDR3 length is 14 residues. The V gene's germline CDR1 is MNHEY and CDR2 SMNVEV (reference sequence). In nucleotides, the CDR3 is TGTGCCAGCAGTTCGAGCGGGTCCAGAGAGACCCAGTACTTC. Translated, it gives CASSSSGSRETQYF.

The chain employs TRBV28 and TRBJ1-2; D is unclear. There are 16 residues in the CDR3. V lost 6 bases and J lost 4, with 21 bases in between. Germline CDR1 is MDHEN and CDR2 is SYDVKM. This chain's CDR3 is CASSQWTDLHRYGYTF. The CDR3 DNA sequence: TGTGCCAGCAGCCAATGGACCGATCTGCATCGCTATGGCTACACCTTC.

CDR3 loop: CASSPHTGELFF. The CDR3 nucleotides read TGTGCCAGCAGCCCCCACACCGGGGAGCTGTTTTTT. The V gene is TRBV9, the J gene TRBJ2-2, with unresolved D. Deletions cut 4 bases from V and 3 bases from J, with 4 bases between. The CDR3 runs to 12 residues. The V gene's germline CDR1 is SGDLS and CDR2 YYNGEE.

Relative to its sample, this clone is large. V gene TRBV10-3 combines with J gene TRBJ2-2; TRBD2 aligns across 8 bases. This CDR3 is built from 16 residues. Trimming at V came to 1 base and at J to 2 bases, leaving 3 bases not matched to a gene. The germline CDR1 and CDR2 sequences are ENHRY and SYGVKD. CDR3 in amino acids: CAISEFSGGNTGELFF. Here the CDR3 DNA reads TGTGCCATCAGTGAGTTCAGCGGGGGTAACACCGGGGAGCTGTTTTTT.

The chain is built from TRBV7-9 and TRBJ2-1; D unclear. This CDR3 spans 15 amino acids. The V end lost 8 bases, the J end lost 0 bases, and 14 bases lay between the germline ends. The germline gives CDR1 SEHNR, CDR2 FQNEAQ (reference sequence). The CDR3 DNA is TGTGCCAGCTGCTCCACTGGTAGCTCCTACAATGAGCAGTTCTTC. Translation: CASCSTGSSYNEQFF. Full variable domain (rest looked up from reference TRBV7-9 and TRBJ2-1): DTGVSQNPRHKITKRGQNVTFRCDPISEHNRLYWYRQTLGQGPEFLTYFQNEAQLEKSRLLSDRFSAERPKGSFSTLEIQRTEQGDSAMYLCASCSTGSSYNEQFFGPGTRLTVL.

A few counts support this clone. This chain uses TRBV7-9 with TRBJ2-3; either TRBD1 or TRBD2 may supply D (6 bases each). The germline gives CDR1 SEHNR, CDR2 FQNEAQ (reference sequence). This CDR3 is 17 amino acids long. V was clipped by 4 bases and J by 2 bases, with 19 bases between them. CDR3 in DNA: TGTGCCAGCAGCTCTAGTAGGGGGGCAGGGTCCACAGATACGCAGTATTTT. Encoded protein: CASSSSRGAGSTDTQYF.

The chain combines TRBV30 with TRBJ1-4; the match to TRBD1 covers 9 bases. The germline V gene has CDR1 GTSNPN and CDR2 SVGIG (reference sequence). The CDR3 sequence is 17 residues long. Trimming removed 5 bases from V and 0 bases from J; junction bases left unmatched: 10. CDR3: CAWGTGGTPPTNEKLFF. CDR3 coding DNA: TGTGCCTGGGGAACAGGGGGCACCCCTCCAACTAATGAAAAACTGTTTTTT.

The chain links TRBV5-1 to TRBJ1-3; D unclear. CDR1 SGHRS and CDR2 YFSETQ come from the germline V gene. V dropped 0 bases and J dropped 4 bases, with 5 bases sitting between them. The CDR3 spans 13 residues. CDR3 nucleotides: TGCGCCAGCAGCTTGGCCATAGGAAACACCATATATTTT. Amino acid sequence: CASSLAIGNTIYF. The full variable domain, rest sourced from reference TRBV5-1 and TRBJ1-3, is KAGVTQTPRYLIKTRGQQVTLSCSPISGHRSVSWYQQTPGQGLQFLFEYFSETQRNKGNFPGRFSGRQFSNSRSEMNVSTLELGDSALYLCASSLAIGNTIYFGEGSWLTVV.

The chain combines TRBV14 with TRBJ2-3, with a weak D call TRBD2 (5 bases). The CDR3 has 14 residues. CDR1 and CDR2 from the germline V gene are SGHDN and FVKESK. The V end lost 3 bases, the J end lost 10 bases, and 17 bases lay between the germline ends. The CDR3, as DNA: TGTGCCAGCAGCCACGGGATCGCCAGGATTCCGCAGTATTTT. Amino acid sequence: CASSHGIARIPQYF.

This clone showed up just once. This rearrangement joins TRBV19 to TRBJ2-1; TRBD1 agrees at 9 bases. From germline, CDR1 is LNHDA and CDR2 SQIVND (reference sequence). The CDR3 sequence is 15 residues long. V lost 3 bases, J lost 8 bases, and 8 bases stayed unmatched. The CDR3, as DNA: TGTGCCAGTAGTATTGCCGGGACAGGGTGGGATGAGCAGTTCTTC. This gives the protein CASSIAGTGWDEQFF.

The chain is built from TRBV13 and TRBJ2-7; 7 bases are a match to TRBD2. V gave up 0 bases and J gave up 3 bases; unmatched junction bases: 5. Germline V gives CDR1 PRHDT, CDR2 FYEKMQ (reference sequence). The CDR3 spans 15 residues. The CDR3 loop is CASSLGRGSIYEQYF. The CDR3, as DNA: TGTGCCAGCAGCTTAGGTCGCGGGAGTATCTACGAGCAGTACTTC.

This clone came up a few times. The V call is TRBV7-6, the J call TRBJ1-1; D is undetermined. V gave up 1 base and J gave up 7 bases, with 7 bases separating them. This CDR3 is 12 amino acids long. Germline-derived CDR1 and CDR2 are SGHVS and FNYEAQ. The CDR3 here is CASSLEGVEAFF. Written as DNA, the CDR3 is TGTGCCAGCAGCTTAGAGGGAGTTGAAGCTTTCTTT.